This is a list of T cell receptor beta chains from one sample in a study of T cell responses to AZD1222 COVID-19 vaccine. Clones were sequenced by immunoSEQ multiplex PCR, and TCRdb holds only the in-frame ones, with some missing. This table has fewer than 130,000 clones, over 85% appearing once. The sample consisted of peripheral blood, taken 28 days after the second AZD1222 dose. The receptor set was obtained from an adult who received the AZD1222 COVID-19 vaccine. Each CDR3 is given with its conserved first and last residue. The order of the fields is V gene, clone size, J gene, D gene, CDR3 DNA, CDR3 protein. D genes are given only for firm matches. Clone size, where shown, is once, few, many, or a class for clones that have expanded.

V gene: TRBV5-1
clone size: NA
J gene: TRBJ2-5
D gene: TRBD1
CDR3 DNA: TGCGCCTCACAGGGGACAGGGTTCGACGGGACCCAGTACTTC
CDR3 protein: CASQGTGFDGTQYF

V gene: TRBV18
clone size: NA
J gene: TRBJ1-5
D gene: NA
CDR3 DNA: TGTGCCAGCTCACCAGGGGTCGGCGGGGTCGAGCAGCCCCAGCATTTT
CDR3 protein: CASSPGVGGVEQPQHF

V gene: TRBV5-1
clone size: NA
J gene: TRBJ1-6
D gene: TRBD1
CDR3 DNA: TGCGCCAGCACCGCGGGACAGGGAGGGTGGGATAATTCACCCCTCCACTTT
CDR3 protein: CASTAGQGGWDNSPLHF

V gene: TRBV18
clone size: NA
J gene: TRBJ1-3
D gene: NA
CDR3 DNA: TGTGCCAGCTCACCACCCGGCCAGGGTAGCTCTGGAAACACCATATATTTT
CDR3 protein: CASSPPGQGSSGNTIYF

V gene: TRBV5-1
clone size: NA
J gene: TRBJ1-1
D gene: NA
CDR3 DNA: TGCGCCAGCAGCTTGTTGCAGGGTGCGAACACTGAAGCTTTCTTT
CDR3 protein: CASSLLQGANTEAFF

V gene: TRBV5-4
clone size: NA
J gene: TRBJ1-1
D gene: TRBD1
CDR3 DNA: TGTGCCAGCAGCTTACAGGGGGGCACTGAAGCTTTCTTT
CDR3 protein: CASSLQGGTEAFF

V gene: TRBV7-9
clone size: NA
J gene: TRBJ1-1
D gene: TRBD1
CDR3 DNA: TGTGCCAGCAGCTTACAGGGGGCCGGGAACACTGAAGCTTTCTTT
CDR3 protein: CASSLQGAGNTEAFF

V gene: TRBV18
clone size: NA
J gene: TRBJ2-7
D gene: TRBD1
CDR3 DNA: TGTGCCAGCTCACCACCGGGACAGTCCTACGAGCAGTACTTC
CDR3 protein: CASSPPGQSYEQYF

V gene: TRBV9
clone size: NA
J gene: TRBJ2-7
D gene: NA
CDR3 DNA: TGTGCCAGCAGCGCCACGTGGGCAGCGCCCGCCTACGAGCAGTACTTC
CDR3 protein: CASSATWAAPAYEQYF

V gene: TRBV5-1
clone size: once
J gene: TRBJ2-4
D gene: NA
CDR3 DNA: TGCGCCAGCAGCTTGGCGGCCAACTTAAAAAACATTCAGTACTTC
CDR3 protein: CASSLAANLKNIQYF

V gene: TRBV19
clone size: NA
J gene: TRBJ2-1
D gene: NA
CDR3 DNA: TGTGCCAGTAGTATATCTGGACGGATGGGCGATGAGCAGTTCTTC
CDR3 protein: CASSISGRMGDEQFF

V gene: TRBV5-4
clone size: NA
J gene: TRBJ2-2
D gene: TRBD1
CDR3 DNA: TGTGCCAGCAGCTGGCGACAGGGGAACACCGGGGAGCTGTTTTTT
CDR3 protein: CASSWRQGNTGELFF

V gene: TRBV7-2
clone size: NA
J gene: TRBJ1-3
D gene: TRBD1
CDR3 DNA: TGTGCCAGCAGCTTAGCGTACAGGGGGACTGGAAACACCATATATTTT
CDR3 protein: CASSLAYRGTGNTIYF

V gene: TRBV30
clone size: NA
J gene: TRBJ2-7
D gene: NA
CDR3 DNA: TGTGCCTGGGCCCACGGCATGAGCTCCAGCGAGCAGTACTTC
CDR3 protein: CAWAHGMSSSEQYF

V gene: TRBV2
clone size: once
J gene: TRBJ1-1
D gene: TRBD1
CDR3 DNA: TGTGCCAGCAGTACGGACAGGGGGCGAATGGCTTTCTTT
CDR3 protein: CASSTDRGRMAFF

V gene: TRBV12-5
clone size: NA
J gene: TRBJ1-2
D gene: NA
CDR3 DNA: TGTGCTAGTGGTTTGGAGGGTTGGGCCGATGGCTACACCTTC
CDR3 protein: CASGLEGWADGYTF

V gene: TRBV14
clone size: NA
J gene: TRBJ2-7
D gene: NA
CDR3 DNA: TGTGCCAGCAGCCCCAGGAGGGGGTCCTACGAGCAGTACTTC
CDR3 protein: CASSPRRGSYEQYF

V gene: TRBV11-2
clone size: NA
J gene: TRBJ2-7
D gene: NA
CDR3 DNA: TGTGCCAGCAGTTTAGAGCAGGGAGGATCCTACGAGCAGTACTTC
CDR3 protein: CASSLEQGGSYEQYF

V gene: TRBV5-1
clone size: NA
J gene: TRBJ1-1
D gene: NA
CDR3 DNA: TGCGCCAGCAGCTTCTCTTGGACAGCGAAGAACACTGAAGCTTTCTTT
CDR3 protein: CASSFSWTAKNTEAFF

V gene: TRBV9
clone size: once
J gene: TRBJ1-1
D gene: NA
CDR3 DNA: TGTGCCAGCAGCGTTACGGACACTAACACTGAAGCTTTCTTT
CDR3 protein: CASSVTDTNTEAFF

V gene: TRBV6-1
clone size: NA
J gene: TRBJ2-7
D gene: NA
CDR3 DNA: TGTGCCAGCAGTGAAGGTAAAGGGGTAGGGAAACCCTACGAGCAGTACTTC
CDR3 protein: CASSEGKGVGKPYEQYF

V gene: TRBV6-5
clone size: NA
J gene: TRBJ1-1
D gene: TRBD1
CDR3 DNA: TGTGCCAGCCCCCTCGGGACAGGGATCCCTGAAGCTTTCTTT
CDR3 protein: CASPLGTGIPEAFF

V gene: TRBV6-5
clone size: NA
J gene: TRBJ2-7
D gene: NA
CDR3 DNA: TGTGCCAGCAGTTACTCGAATGTTGGAGGGAGCGAGCAGTACTTC
CDR3 protein: CASSYSNVGGSEQYF

V gene: TRBV29-1
clone size: once
J gene: TRBJ2-3
D gene: TRBD2
CDR3 DNA: TGCAGCGTTGGAGGTAGCGGGGGGCCTAGCACAGATACGCAGTATTTT
CDR3 protein: CSVGGSGGPSTDTQYF

V gene: TRBV5-1
clone size: few
J gene: TRBJ1-3
D gene: NA
CDR3 DNA: TGCGCCAGCAGCGTGCAGGGAAACACCATATATTTT
CDR3 protein: CASSVQGNTIYF

V gene: TRBV10-3
clone size: NA
J gene: TRBJ1-2
D gene: NA
CDR3 DNA: TGTGCCATCAGCTCCGACACCTCTAACTATGGCTACACCTTC
CDR3 protein: CAISSDTSNYGYTF

V gene: TRBV27
clone size: NA
J gene: TRBJ2-7
D gene: NA
CDR3 DNA: TGTGCCAGCAGAAAGGACAGTGGCCGTGAAATCCTTGGAGAGCAGTACTTC
CDR3 protein: CASRKDSGREILGEQYF

V gene: TRBV27
clone size: NA
J gene: TRBJ2-7
D gene: NA
CDR3 DNA: TGTGCCAGCAGTCCAGGGGTCGGACTTAAAGACTACGAGCAGTACTTC
CDR3 protein: CASSPGVGLKDYEQYF

V gene: TRBV28
clone size: NA
J gene: TRBJ2-7
D gene: NA
CDR3 DNA: TGTGCCAGCAGTTTGTCGGACAGCGTAACCTACGAGCAGTACTTC
CDR3 protein: CASSLSDSVTYEQYF

V gene: TRBV6-5
clone size: NA
J gene: TRBJ1-5
D gene: NA
CDR3 DNA: TGTGCCAGCAGTTACTCGGCTCTGAGCAATCAGCCCCAGCATTTT
CDR3 protein: CASSYSALSNQPQHF

V gene: TRBV10-3
clone size: once
J gene: TRBJ2-1
D gene: NA
CDR3 DNA: TGTGCCATCAGTGAGTCAAGGGGTGATGAGCAGTTCTTC
CDR3 protein: CAISESRGDEQFF

V gene: TRBV6-5
clone size: NA
J gene: TRBJ1-2
D gene: NA
CDR3 DNA: TGTGCCAGCAGTACCGGACTCTATGGCTACACCTTC
CDR3 protein: CASSTGLYGYTF

V gene: TRBV27
clone size: NA
J gene: TRBJ2-7
D gene: NA
CDR3 DNA: TGTGCCAGCCACGCGGCCCAGGGAGAGCAGTACTTC
CDR3 protein: CASHAAQGEQYF

V gene: TRBV5-1
clone size: many
J gene: TRBJ2-1
D gene: NA
CDR3 DNA: TGCGCCAGCAGCGCCGGGGTAGCGGACTACAATGAGCAGTTCTTC
CDR3 protein: CASSAGVADYNEQFF

V gene: TRBV7-9
clone size: NA
J gene: TRBJ2-2
D gene: NA
CDR3 DNA: TGTGCCAGCAGCTTCGGACAGACGAACACCGGGGAGCTGTTTTTT
CDR3 protein: CASSFGQTNTGELFF

V gene: TRBV19
clone size: few
J gene: TRBJ1-3
D gene: TRBD1
CDR3 DNA: TGTGCCAGTAGTGCGCTGGACAGGGCTTGGAACACCATATATTTT
CDR3 protein: CASSALDRAWNTIYF

V gene: TRBV30
clone size: NA
J gene: TRBJ2-2
D gene: NA
CDR3 DNA: TGTGCCTGGAGTGTACTTAGCCCCGGGGAGCTGTTTTTT
CDR3 protein: CAWSVLSPGELFF

V gene: TRBV19
clone size: NA
J gene: TRBJ2-5
D gene: NA
CDR3 DNA: TGTGCCAGTTGGCCGTCCGGGACCCAGTACTTC
CDR3 protein: CASWPSGTQYF

V gene: TRBV10-3
clone size: NA
J gene: TRBJ1-2
D gene: NA
CDR3 DNA: TGTGCCACCATGGGGCTTTCAGGGGATTCATTCTATGGCTACACCTTC
CDR3 protein: CATMGLSGDSFYGYTF

V gene: TRBV7-6
clone size: NA
J gene: TRBJ2-5
D gene: NA
CDR3 DNA: TGTGCCAGCAGCCCGCCCCGGCACGGAGGCGAGACCCAGTACTTC
CDR3 protein: CASSPPRHGGETQYF